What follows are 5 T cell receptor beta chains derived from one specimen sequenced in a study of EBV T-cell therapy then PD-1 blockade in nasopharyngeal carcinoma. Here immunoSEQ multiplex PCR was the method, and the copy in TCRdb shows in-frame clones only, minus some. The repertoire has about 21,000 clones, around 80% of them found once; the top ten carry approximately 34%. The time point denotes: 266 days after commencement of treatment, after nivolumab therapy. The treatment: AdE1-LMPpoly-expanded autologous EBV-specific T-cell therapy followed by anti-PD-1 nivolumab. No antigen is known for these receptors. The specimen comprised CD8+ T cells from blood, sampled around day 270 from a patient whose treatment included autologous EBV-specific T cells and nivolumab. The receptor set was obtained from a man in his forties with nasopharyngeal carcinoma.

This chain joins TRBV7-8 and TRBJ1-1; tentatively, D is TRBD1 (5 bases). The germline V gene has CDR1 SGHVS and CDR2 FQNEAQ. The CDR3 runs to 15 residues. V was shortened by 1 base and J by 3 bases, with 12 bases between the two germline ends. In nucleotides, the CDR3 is TGTGCCAGCAGCTTAGTGGCGGGGGGAGACACTGAAGCTTTCTTT. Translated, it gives CASSLVAGGDTEAFF.

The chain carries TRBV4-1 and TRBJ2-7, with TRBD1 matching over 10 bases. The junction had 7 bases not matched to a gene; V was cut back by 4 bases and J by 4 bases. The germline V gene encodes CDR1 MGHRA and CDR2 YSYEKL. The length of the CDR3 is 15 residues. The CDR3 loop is CASSLGTGALYEQYF. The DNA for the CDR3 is TGCGCCAGCAGCCTCGGGACAGGGGCCTTGTACGAGCAGTACTTC.

The CDR3 DNA is TGTGCCAGCAGTTACTCGCCCGGGGGGCGGTCGGCCGAGCAGTACTTC. It is translated as CASSYSPGGRSAEQYF. This sequence joins TRBV6-2 or TRBV6-3 and TRBJ2-7; a weak D match, TRBD2 (7 bases). V lost 0 bases to trimming and J lost 6 bases, with 18 bases between them. Germline CDR1 and CDR2: MNHEY and SVGEGT. CDR3 length equals 16 residues.

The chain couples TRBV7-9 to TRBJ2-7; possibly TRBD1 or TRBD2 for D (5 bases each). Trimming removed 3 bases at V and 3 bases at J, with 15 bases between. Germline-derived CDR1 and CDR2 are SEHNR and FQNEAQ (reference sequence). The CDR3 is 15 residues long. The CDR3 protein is CASSLSSRDHYEQYF. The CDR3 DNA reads TGTGCCAGCAGCTTGAGCTCCCGGGACCACTACGAGCAGTACTTC.

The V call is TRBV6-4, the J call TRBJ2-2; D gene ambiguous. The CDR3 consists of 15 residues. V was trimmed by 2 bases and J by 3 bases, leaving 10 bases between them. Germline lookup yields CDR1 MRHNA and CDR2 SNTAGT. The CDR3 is CASSDGLEDTGELFF. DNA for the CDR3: TGTGCCAGCAGTGACGGTCTAGAAGACACCGGGGAGCTGTTTTTT.